This is a list of T cell receptor beta chains from one sample in a study of T cell repertoires in cytomegalovirus infection. Antigen specificity for these receptors is unknown. A single record per CDR3 protein comes from TCRdb applying MiXCR to the reads. Among under 120,000 distinct CDR3 sequences listed, around 40% were seen once. The sample was CD8+ T cells from cultured PBMCs, taken from culture after CMV antigen stimulation. Every receptor here comes from a human donor in good health (CMV status not recorded). Some clones in this sample may be carry-over from other donors' samples. CDR3s include the opening cysteine and the closing phenylalanine or tryptophan. The D gene is left open where the match is weak. For some rows the clone size is stated as once, few or many, or as a class when expanded; others skip it.

d_gene,abundance,v_gene,j_gene,CDR3aa,CDR3nt
.,.,TRBV7-2,TRBJ2-3,CASSSPGTGRNTDTQYF,TGTGCCAGCAGCTCCCCTGGTACTGGCAGAAACACAGATACGCAGTATTTT
.,few,TRBV19,TRBJ2-1,CASSIGQLGGNEQFF,TGTGCCAGTAGTATCGGGCAACTAGGGGGGAATGAGCAGTTCTTC
.,few,TRBV4-1,TRBJ1-5,CASSQVTGGNQPQHF,TGCGCCAGCAGCCAAGTAACAGGAGGCAATCAGCCCCAGCATTTT
.,many,TRBV4-1,TRBJ2-1,CASSREGASYNEQFF,TGCGCCAGCAGCCGGGAGGGGGCCTCATACAATGAGCAGTTCTTC
TRBD2,.,TRBV4-1,TRBJ2-2,CASSLLAGGPTGELFF,TGCGCCAGCAGTCTTCTAGCGGGGGGGCCCACCGGGGAGCTGTTTTTT
.,many,TRBV24-1,TRBJ1-2,CAGNYGYTF,TGTGCGGGCAACTATGGCTACACCTTC
.,.,TRBV12-5,TRBJ2-3,CASGLGREADTQYF,TGTGCTAGTGGTTTGGGCAGGGAGGCAGATACGCAGTATTTT
TRBD2,.,TRBV2,TRBJ2-1,CASRAGTSGVGYNEQFF,TGTGCCAGCAGGGCCGGGACTAGCGGGGTGGGCTACAATGAGCAGTTCTTC
.,.,TRBV7-2,TRBJ2-5,CASSWGGAETQYF,TGTGCCAGCAGCTGGGGGGGCGCAGAGACCCAGTACTTC
.,.,TRBV12-3/TRBV12-4,TRBJ2-2,CASSHISANTGELFF,TGTGCCAGCAGTCACATCTCAGCAAACACCGGGGAGCTGTTTTTT
.,.,TRBV7-4,TRBJ2-3,CASSLASATQYF,TGTGCCAGCAGCTTAGCAAGCGCAACGCAGTATTTT
TRBD2,.,TRBV2,TRBJ2-1,CASSGRGGSNEQFF,TGTGCCAGCAGTGGGCGGGGGGGAAGTAATGAGCAGTTCTTC
.,few,TRBV7-4,TRBJ1-2,CASSPSSGGDYGYTF,TGTGCCAGCAGCCCCTCGTCCGGGGGGGACTATGGCTACACCTTC
.,.,TRBV6-8,TRBJ2-1,CASSYRDEQFF,TGTGCCAGCAGTTATAGGGATGAGCAGTTCTTC
TRBD1,.,TRBV20-1,TRBJ1-3,CSARDRGPGNTIYF,TGCAGTGCGCGGGACAGGGGGCCTGGAAACACCATATATTTT
.,many,TRBV7-2,TRBJ1-6,CASSSLAGANYNSPLHF,TGTGCCAGCAGCTCCCTCGCAGGGGCGAACTATAATTCACCCCTCCACTTT
.,.,TRBV4-1,TRBJ2-2,CASSETPINTGELFF,TGCGCCAGCAGCGAGACTCCTATTAACACCGGGGAGCTGTTTTTT
.,.,TRBV28,TRBJ2-7,CASSLWTGYEQYF,TGTGCCAGCAGTTTATGGACGGGCTACGAGCAGTACTTC
TRBD1,few,TRBV12-3/TRBV12-4,TRBJ1-2,CASCPAGQHNYGYTF,TGTGCCAGCTGCCCGGCGGGACAGCATAACTATGGCTACACCTTC
TRBD1,many,TRBV7-6,TRBJ2-7,CASSPGTGGASYEQYF,TGTGCCAGCAGCCCGGGGACAGGGGGCGCGTCTTACGAGCAGTACTTC
.,.,TRBV12-3/TRBV12-4,TRBJ2-3,CASSSFRLGTDTQYF,TGTGCCAGCAGTTCGTTTAGGTTGGGCACAGATACGCAGTATTTT
.,.,TRBV19,TRBJ1-6,CASSMLQDSYNSPLHF,TGTGCCAGTAGTATGCTTCAGGACTCCTATAATTCACCCCTCCACTTT
.,.,TRBV12-3/TRBV12-4,TRBJ2-1,CASSFTPGADEQFF,TGTGCCAGCAGTTTTACACCGGGCGCGGATGAGCAGTTCTTC